Each of the 13 T cell receptor beta chains below was sequenced from the same sample in a study of blood T cells in healthy people across ages. Through a sample-barcoded 5' primer and a J-beta primer mix, a second PCR was run for roughly 7 to 12 cycles. One entry per CDR3 protein, called by TCRdb with MiXCR from the 5' RACE reads. The table records about 1,400,000 distinct CDR3 sequences, about 43% of them present only once. The sample comprised blood. These receptors all stem from a woman under 30 in good health.

The CDR3 loop reads CASSLIAAGVSNEQFF. DNA for the CDR3: TGCGCCAGCAGCTTGATAGCGGCGGGAGTGAGTAATGAGCAGTTCTTC. The chain employs TRBV5-1 and TRBJ2-1; 7 bases are a match to TRBD2. The CDR3 is 16 residues long. The germline V gene encodes CDR1 SGHRS and CDR2 YFSETQ. J gave up 7 bases and V 1 base, and 11 bases lay outside the gene matches. Using reference TRBV5-1 and TRBJ2-1 for the parts outside the CDR3, the full variable domain is KAGVTQTPRYLIKTRGQQVTLSCSPISGHRSVSWYQQTPGQGLQFLFEYFSETQRNKGNFPGRFSGRQFSNSRSEMNVSTLELGDSALYLCASSLIAAGVSNEQFFGPGTRLTVL.

This clonotype turned up a few times. The chain couples TRBV11-1 to TRBJ2-7, with a possible D match to TRBD2 (5 bases). The CDR3 sequence is 16 residues long. Germline values: CDR1 SGHAT, CDR2 FQDESV (reference sequence). With 3 bases removed from V and 5 bases from J, the gap between germline ends came to 20 bases. CDR3 DNA sequence: TGTGCCAGCAGCTTTGACCCACTAGGCCCCCGACACGAGCAGTACTTC. Translated: CASSFDPLGPRHEQYF.

The J gene is TRBJ2-2, the V gene TRBV2, with TRBD2 identical over 10 bases. Looked up from germline, CDR1 is SNHLY and CDR2 is FYNNEI. The J segment lost 2 bases and the V segment lost 10 bases, leaving 10 bases of the junction unmatched. This CDR3 has 16 amino acids. As DNA, the CDR3 is TGTGCCACTCCACTAGCGGGACGGGGAAACACCGGGGAGCTGTTTTTT. Translation: CATPLAGRGNTGELFF.

This clonotype was seen a handful of times. This chain links TRBV20-1 with TRBJ2-7, with 9 positions matching TRBD1. Germline V gene sequence: CDR1 DFQATT, CDR2 SNEGSKA (reference sequence). The CDR3 is made up of 16 amino acids. The ends lost 3 bases at V and 0 bases at J; junction bases unmatched: 9. CDR3 sequence (DNA): TGCAGTGCTAGCCTCGGGACAGGGTATAGCTCCTACGAGCAGTACTTC. This encodes CSASLGTGYSSYEQYF.

This clonotype was seen a single time. This could be a read error, since a much larger clone is one nucleotide away. CDR3 sequence reads: CARTTAGEQYF. The CDR3 DNA follows: TGTGCCAGGACCACGGCCGGGGAGCAGTACTTC. The V and J genes are TRBV7-8 and TRBJ2-5, with a tentative D call TRBD2 (5 bases). The CDR3 spans 11 residues. V was trimmed by 9 bases and J by 11 bases, leaving 16 bases between them. CDR1 and CDR2 (germline): SGHVS, FQNEAQ.

This chain connects TRBV7-9 to TRBJ2-1; TRBD2 matches at 9 bases. V was pared by 1 base and J by 9 bases, with 7 bases of the junction left unmatched. Germline V gives CDR1 SEHNR, CDR2 FQNEAQ (reference sequence). The CDR3 length is 15 residues. CDR3 protein: CASSLGASGNGEQFF. CDR3 bases: TGTGCCAGCAGCTTAGGGGCTAGCGGGAACGGTGAGCAGTTCTTC.

The chain combines TRBV5-1 with TRBJ2-3; TRBD1 or TRBD2 may be the D gene (5 bases each). Trimming pared 7 bases from V and 0 bases from J, leaving 12 bases between. The CDR3 contains 14 residues. From germline, CDR1 is SGHRS and CDR2 YFSETQ. The CDR3 DNA reads TGCGCCAGCCGGGATACAGGAAGCACAGATACGCAGTATTTT. It translates to CASRDTGSTDTQYF.

This clonotype was seen a few times. The genes are TRBV20-1 and TRBJ2-1, with TRBD2 matching 7 bases. CDR3 size: 14 residues. Germline V CDR1 and CDR2: DFQATT, SNEGSKA (reference sequence). V shed 5 bases, J shed 5 bases, and the junction held 9 bases outside the gene matches. Written as DNA, the CDR3 is TGCAGTGCTGCCGTAGCGGGCTCGGACAATGAGCAGTTCTTC. Protein: CSAAVAGSDNEQFF.

This clonotype showed up just a few times. CDR3 coding DNA: TGTGCCAGCCGCTGGACAGGGAAGAACTATGGCTACACCTTC. It encodes CASRWTGKNYGYTF. The rearrangement joins TRBV12-3 or TRBV12-4 to TRBJ1-2, with TRBD1 identical over 8 bases. V was pared by 8 bases and J by 2 bases, with 7 bases of the junction left unmatched. The CDR3 runs to 14 residues.

This clonotype was counted between two and nine times. V and J are TRBV27 and TRBJ1-5; D is perhaps TRBD1 (5 bases). V was pared by 5 bases and J by 4 bases, with 21 bases between. Germline CDR1 and CDR2: MNHEY and SMNVEV (reference sequence). CDR3 size: 17 residues. CDR3 in DNA: TGTGCCAGCAGTCCCGTTGGACTTCAGGGTCCGAATCAGCCCCAGCATTTT. It codes for CASSPVGLQGPNQPQHF.

J is TRBJ1-6 and V is TRBV20-1; D not certain. The ends were cut back, 4 bases at V and 6 bases at J, with 7 bases in the middle. The CDR3 has 12 residues. Germline values: CDR1 DFQATT, CDR2 SNEGSKA (reference sequence). CDR3 sequence reads: CSATSANSPLHF. CDR3 sequence (DNA): TGCAGTGCTACATCAGCTAATTCACCCCTCCACTTT.

The CDR3 sequence is CASSLGERAGTDTQYF. DNA of the CDR3: TGTGCCAGCAGCTTAGGGGAGAGGGCCGGCACAGATACGCAGTATTTT. This chain uses TRBV11-2 with TRBJ2-3, with TRBD2 as a possible D gene (5 bases). V was trimmed by 1 base and J by 1 base, leaving 12 bases between them. The CDR3 consists of 16 residues. The germline V gene has CDR1 SGHAT and CDR2 FQNNGV.

In nucleotides, the CDR3 is TGTGCCACCAGATCGGGGACTCCATACTACAATGAGCAGTACTTC. Its protein is CATRSGTPYYNEQYF. J is TRBJ2-1 and V is TRBV13; D perhaps matches TRBD2 (6 bases). The J call may be wrong; the DNA end is better matched by TRBJ2-7. Germline CDR1 reads PRHDT; CDR2 reads FYEKMQ (reference sequence). The CDR3 covers 15 residues.